This TCR beta chain was recorded in a study of cytomegalovirus exposure and HLA in healthy donors. Study conclusions and caveats: Researchers reported from a later analysis that most CMV-associated TCR beta chains appeared HLA-restricted. Some TCR beta chains (around 160 of them) were listed as cytomegalovirus-associated. Presence/absence analyses took donor sequencing depth as roughly uniform. Immune exposure was documented only through CMV serostatus.

The germline V gene has CDR1 GTSNPN and CDR2 SVGIG (reference sequence). Between the trimmed V and J ends, which lost 0 bases and 3 bases, there was a span of 12 bases. This CDR3 has 14 residues. Primers for the PCR totalled 60 Vbeta and 13 Jbeta. Clones were read by immunoSEQ multiplex PCR, and TCRdb kept only the in-frame ones, dropping some. The table lists about 170,000 clones, approximately 84% of them singletons. Note on this clone: Its cognate antigen is unknown.

This chain links TRBV30 with TRBJ2-7, with a tentative D call TRBD2 (6 bases). Sequencing used PBMCs. This TCR was recovered from a woman in her fifties or sixties in good health and CMV-seropositive. The CDR3 DNA reads TGTGCCTGGAGTGTACTCGCGGGGATCTACGAGCAGTACTTC. The encoded protein is CAWSVLAGIYEQYF.